This TCR beta chain was recorded in a study of blood T cells in healthy people across ages. Trimming left V 7 bases short and J 3 bases short, with 12 bases between. The germline CDR1 and CDR2 sequences are SQVTM and ANQGSEA. The length of the CDR3 is 12 residues. It was with a sample-barcoded 5' primer and a J-beta primer mix that a second PCR of about 7 to 12 cycles was run. Using its own MiXCR run on the 5' RACE reads, TCRdb lists one record per CDR3 protein. The sample gives roughly 680,000 distinct CDR3 sequences, roughly half of which show up once; about 13% is in the top ten. Sequencing used blood. This TCR was sampled from a woman older than 75 in good health. The chain links TRBV29-1 to TRBJ2-5, with a possible D match to TRBD2 (6 bases). Here the CDR3 DNA reads TGCAGCGCCCAGTCGGGGGAAGAGACCCAGTACTTC. This encodes CSAQSGEETQYF.